This T cell receptor (beta chain) was sequenced during a study of long-term antiretroviral therapy in people with HIV. The study's findings and limits: CDR3 length ranges were narrower in HIV repertoires than in controls.

Concerning this clone itself: What it binds is not known.

This CDR3 is 13 amino acids long. CDR1 and CDR2 from the germline V gene are MNHEY and SVGAGI. The V and J ends lost 6 bases and 4 bases respectively, with 10 bases between them. Survey-level immunoSEQ v3.0 assays were run. Profiled with immunoSEQ multiplex PCR; TCRdb holds only in-frame clones, not every one. The sample has 40,000 or so clones; roughly four fifths are singletons. The starting material was unsorted PBMCs, obtained 0.3 years after starting antiretroviral therapy. V usage is TRBV6-5 and J usage is TRBJ2-1; D gene uncertain. The source of this sequence is a man younger than 30 with HIV. As DNA, the CDR3 is TGTGCCAGCAGCAGAGGCGGATACAATGAGCAGTTCTTC. Protein product: CASSRGGYNEQFF.